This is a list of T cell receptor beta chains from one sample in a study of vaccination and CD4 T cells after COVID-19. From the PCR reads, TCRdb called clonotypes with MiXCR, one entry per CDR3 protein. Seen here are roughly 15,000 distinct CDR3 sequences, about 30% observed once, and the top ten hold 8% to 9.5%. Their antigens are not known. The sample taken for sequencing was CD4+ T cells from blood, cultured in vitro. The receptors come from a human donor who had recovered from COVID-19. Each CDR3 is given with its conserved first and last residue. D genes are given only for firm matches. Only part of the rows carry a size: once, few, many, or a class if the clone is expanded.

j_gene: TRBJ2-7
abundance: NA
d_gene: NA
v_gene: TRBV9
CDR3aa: CASSRLGRATSAYEQYF
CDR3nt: TGTGCCAGCAGCCGATTGGGAAGGGCAACCAGCGCCTACGAGCAGTACTTC

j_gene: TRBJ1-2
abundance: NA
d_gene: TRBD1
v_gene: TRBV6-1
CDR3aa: CASSGTGKEGVGYTF
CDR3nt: TGTGCCAGCAGTGGGACAGGGAAGGAGGGTGTTGGCTACACCTTC

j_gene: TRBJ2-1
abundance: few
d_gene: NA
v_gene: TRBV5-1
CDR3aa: CASSLGHYNEQFF
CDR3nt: TGCGCCAGCAGCTTGGGACATTACAATGAGCAGTTCTTC

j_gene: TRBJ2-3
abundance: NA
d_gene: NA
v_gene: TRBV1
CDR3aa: CTSSPSGVTDTQYF
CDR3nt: TGCACCAGCAGCCCGTCGGGGGTAACAGATACGCAGTATTTT

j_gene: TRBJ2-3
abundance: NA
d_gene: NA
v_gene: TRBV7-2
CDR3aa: CASSFGDGFSDTQYF
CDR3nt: TGTGCCAGCAGCTTCGGGGACGGATTCTCGGATACGCAGTATTTT

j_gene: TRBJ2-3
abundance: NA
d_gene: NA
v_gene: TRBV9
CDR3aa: CASSPPSTDTQYF
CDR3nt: TGTGCCAGCAGCCCCCCTAGCACAGATACGCAGTATTTT

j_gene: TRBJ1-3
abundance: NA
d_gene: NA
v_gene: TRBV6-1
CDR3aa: CASSANSYRANTIYF
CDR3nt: TGTGCCAGCAGTGCCAACTCGTACAGGGCTAACACCATATATTTT

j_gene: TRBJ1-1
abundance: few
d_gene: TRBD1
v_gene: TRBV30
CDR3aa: CARVSPGQGRSSGTEAFF
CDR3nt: TGTGCCCGTGTAAGCCCGGGACAGGGAAGGTCTTCGGGCACTGAAGCTTTCTTT

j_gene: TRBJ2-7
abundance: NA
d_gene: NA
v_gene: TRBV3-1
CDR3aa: CASSQVEEQYF
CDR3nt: TGTGCCAGCAGCCAAGTGGAAGAGCAGTACTTC

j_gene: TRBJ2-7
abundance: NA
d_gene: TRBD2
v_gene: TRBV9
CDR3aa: CASSVEGSGGPYEQYF
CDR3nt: TGTGCCAGCAGCGTAGAAGGTAGCGGGGGACCCTACGAGCAGTACTTC

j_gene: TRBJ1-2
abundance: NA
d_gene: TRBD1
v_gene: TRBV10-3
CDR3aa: CAADRGNYGYTF
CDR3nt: TGTGCCGCGGACAGGGGTAACTATGGCTACACCTTC

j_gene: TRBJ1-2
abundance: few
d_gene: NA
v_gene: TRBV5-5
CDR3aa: CASSLAGGGNYGYTF
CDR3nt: TGTGCCAGCAGCTTGGCGGGGGGCGGGAACTATGGCTACACCTTC

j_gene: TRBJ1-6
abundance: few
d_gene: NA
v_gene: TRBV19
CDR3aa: CASSLMSTGSPLHF
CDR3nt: TGTGCCAGTAGTCTTATGTCAACGGGTTCACCCCTCCACTTT

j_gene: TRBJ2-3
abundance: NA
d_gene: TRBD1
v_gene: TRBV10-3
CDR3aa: CAISEGGTGATDTQYF
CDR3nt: TGTGCCATCAGTGAGGGCGGGACAGGGGCCACAGATACGCAGTATTTT

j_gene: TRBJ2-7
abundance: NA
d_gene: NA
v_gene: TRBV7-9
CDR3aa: CASSPGGGSSYEQYF
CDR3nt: TGCGCCAGCAGCCCGGGGGGCGGGAGCTCCTACGAGCAGTACTTC

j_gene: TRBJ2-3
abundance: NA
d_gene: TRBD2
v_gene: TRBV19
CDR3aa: CASGFQRGGEDTQYF
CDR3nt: TGTGCCAGTGGGTTCCAGCGGGGGGGCGAAGATACGCAGTATTTT

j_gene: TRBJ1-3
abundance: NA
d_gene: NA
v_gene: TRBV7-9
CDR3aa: CASSGRTVGNTIYF
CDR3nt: TGTGCCAGCAGCGGCCGGACCGTTGGAAACACCATATATTTT

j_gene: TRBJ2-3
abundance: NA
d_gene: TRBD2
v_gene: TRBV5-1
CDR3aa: CASSLLAGVTDTQYF
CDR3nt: TGCGCCAGCAGCTTGCTAGCGGGCGTCACAGATACGCAGTATTTT

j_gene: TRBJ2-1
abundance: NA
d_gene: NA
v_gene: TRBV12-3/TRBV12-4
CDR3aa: CASSLEGTQWNEQFF
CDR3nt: TGTGCCAGCAGTTTAGAAGGGACTCAGTGGAATGAGCAGTTCTTC

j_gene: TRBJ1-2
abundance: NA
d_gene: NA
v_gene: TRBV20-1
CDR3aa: CSARDRRTADGYGYTF
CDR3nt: TGCAGTGCTAGAGACCGCCGGACAGCGGACGGCTATGGCTACACCTTC

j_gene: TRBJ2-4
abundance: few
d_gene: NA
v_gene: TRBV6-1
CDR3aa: CASSESWGAKNIQYF
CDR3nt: TGTGCCAGCAGTGAAAGTTGGGGAGCCAAAAACATTCAGTACTTC

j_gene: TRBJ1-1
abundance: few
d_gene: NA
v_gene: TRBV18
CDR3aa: CASSPLSRETEAFF
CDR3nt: TGTGCCAGCTCACCACTGTCAAGGGAGACTGAAGCTTTCTTT

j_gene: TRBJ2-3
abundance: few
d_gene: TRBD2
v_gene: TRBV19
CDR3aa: CASSIPPSGGGTDTQYF
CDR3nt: TGTGCCAGTAGTATCCCCCCTAGCGGGGGCGGCACAGATACGCAGTATTTT

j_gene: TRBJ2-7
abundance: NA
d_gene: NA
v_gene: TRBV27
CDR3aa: CASSPRRALSDEQYF
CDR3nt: TGTGCCAGCAGTCCGCGACGGGCCCTGAGCGACGAGCAGTACTTC

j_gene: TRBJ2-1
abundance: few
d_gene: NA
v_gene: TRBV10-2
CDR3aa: CASRVSGNNEQFF
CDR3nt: TGCGCCAGCAGAGTTTCGGGAAACAATGAGCAGTTCTTC

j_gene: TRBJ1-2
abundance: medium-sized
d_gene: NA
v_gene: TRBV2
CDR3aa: CASRQGYMDRYTF
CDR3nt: TGTGCCAGCAGACAGGGATACATGGATCGCTACACCTTC

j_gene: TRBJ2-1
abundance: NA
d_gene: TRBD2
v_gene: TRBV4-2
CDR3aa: CASRSRGGPNEQFF
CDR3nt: TGTGCCAGCCGTAGTCGGGGGGGGCCGAATGAGCAGTTCTTC

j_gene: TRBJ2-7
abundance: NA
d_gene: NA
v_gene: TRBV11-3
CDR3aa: CASSAPGGSGWTPKEQYF
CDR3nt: TGTGCCAGCAGCGCCCCCGGTGGAAGCGGGTGGACCCCTAAAGAGCAGTACTTC

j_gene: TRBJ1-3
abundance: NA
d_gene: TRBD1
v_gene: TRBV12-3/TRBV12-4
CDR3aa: CASSLTGQGVSGNTIYF
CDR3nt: TGTGCCAGCAGTTTAACCGGACAGGGGGTGTCAGGAAACACCATATATTTT

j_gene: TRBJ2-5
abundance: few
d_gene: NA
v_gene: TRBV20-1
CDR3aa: CSARTVQETQYF
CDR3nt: TGCAGTGCCAGGACAGTCCAAGAGACCCAGTACTTC

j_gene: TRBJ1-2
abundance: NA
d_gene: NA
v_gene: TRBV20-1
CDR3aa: CSARGGPEGYTF
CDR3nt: TGCAGTGCTAGGGGGGGGCCTGAGGGCTACACCTTC

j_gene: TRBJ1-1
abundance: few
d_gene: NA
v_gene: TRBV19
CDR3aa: CASSISLGPEAFF
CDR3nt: TGTGCCAGTAGTATCAGTCTGGGACCTGAAGCTTTCTTT

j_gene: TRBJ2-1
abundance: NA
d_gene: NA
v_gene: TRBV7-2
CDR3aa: CASSFSASSYNEQFF
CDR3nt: TGTGCCAGCAGCTTTAGCGCGAGCTCCTACAATGAGCAGTTCTTC

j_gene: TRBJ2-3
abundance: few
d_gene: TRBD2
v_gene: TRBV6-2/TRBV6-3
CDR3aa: CASRSSPGLAWADTQYF
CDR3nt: TGTGCCAGCAGGTCCTCACCGGGACTAGCGTGGGCAGATACGCAGTATTTT

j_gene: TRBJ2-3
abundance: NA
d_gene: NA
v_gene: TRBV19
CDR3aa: CASSTGVTDTQYF
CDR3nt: TGTGCCAGTAGTACAGGGGTCACAGATACGCAGTATTTT

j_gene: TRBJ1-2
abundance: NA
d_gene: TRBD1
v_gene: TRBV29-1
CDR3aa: CSVDRSPPGQGHLNYGYTF
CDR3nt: TGCAGCGTTGATCGGTCCCCCCCGGGACAGGGACACTTAAACTATGGCTACACCTTC

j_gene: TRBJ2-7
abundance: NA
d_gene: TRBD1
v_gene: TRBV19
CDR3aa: CASKGDSSYEQYF
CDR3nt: TGTGCCAGTAAAGGGGACAGCTCCTACGAGCAGTACTTC

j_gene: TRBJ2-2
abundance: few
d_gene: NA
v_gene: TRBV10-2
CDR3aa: CASSEGTQFGELFF
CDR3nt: TGCGCCAGCAGTGAGGGGACACAGTTCGGGGAGCTGTTTTTT